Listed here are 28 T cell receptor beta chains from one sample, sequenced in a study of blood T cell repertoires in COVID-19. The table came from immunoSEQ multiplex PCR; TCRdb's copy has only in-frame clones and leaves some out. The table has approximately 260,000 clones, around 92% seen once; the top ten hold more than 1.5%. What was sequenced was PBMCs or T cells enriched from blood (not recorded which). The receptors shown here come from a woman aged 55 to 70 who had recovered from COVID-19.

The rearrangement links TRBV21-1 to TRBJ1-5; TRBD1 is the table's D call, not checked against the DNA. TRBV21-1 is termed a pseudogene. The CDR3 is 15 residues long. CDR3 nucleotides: TGTGCCAGCAGCAAGGGACAGTTGCTAGATCAGCCCCAGCATTTT. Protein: CASSKGQLLDQPQHF.

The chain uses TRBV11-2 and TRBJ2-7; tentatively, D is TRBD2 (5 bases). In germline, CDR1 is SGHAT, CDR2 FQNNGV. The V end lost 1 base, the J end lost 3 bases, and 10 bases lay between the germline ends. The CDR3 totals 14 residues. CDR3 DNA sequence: TGTGCCAGCAGCTTAGGGGCTAGCAACTACGAGCAGTACTTC. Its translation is CASSLGASNYEQYF.

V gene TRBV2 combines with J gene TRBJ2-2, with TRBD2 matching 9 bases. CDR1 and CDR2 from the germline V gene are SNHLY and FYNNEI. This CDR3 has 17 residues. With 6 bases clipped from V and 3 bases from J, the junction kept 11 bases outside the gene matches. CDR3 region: CASSRIGTSRYTGELFF. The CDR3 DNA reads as TGTGCCAGCAGCCGAATAGGGACTAGCCGATACACCGGGGAGCTGTTTTTT.

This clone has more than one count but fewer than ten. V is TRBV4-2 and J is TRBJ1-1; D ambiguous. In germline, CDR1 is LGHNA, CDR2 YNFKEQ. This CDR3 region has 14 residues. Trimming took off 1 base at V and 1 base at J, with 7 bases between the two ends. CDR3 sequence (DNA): TGTGCCAGCAGCCAAGCCAGAACGAACACTGAAGCTTTCTTT. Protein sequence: CASSQARTNTEAFF.

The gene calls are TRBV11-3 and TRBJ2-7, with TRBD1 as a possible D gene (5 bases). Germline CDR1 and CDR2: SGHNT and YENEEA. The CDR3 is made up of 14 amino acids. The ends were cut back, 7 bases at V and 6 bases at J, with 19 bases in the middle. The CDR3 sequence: CASTHGLMGLEQYF. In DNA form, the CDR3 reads TGTGCCAGCACCCACGGGCTAATGGGGCTCGAGCAGTACTTC.

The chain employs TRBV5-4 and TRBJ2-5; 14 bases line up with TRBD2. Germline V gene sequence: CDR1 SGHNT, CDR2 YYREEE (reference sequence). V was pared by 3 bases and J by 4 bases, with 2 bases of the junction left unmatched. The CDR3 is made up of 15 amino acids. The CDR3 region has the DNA TGTGCCAGCAGCTGGGGACTAGCGGGAGTAGAGACCCAGTACTTC. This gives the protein CASSWGLAGVETQYF.

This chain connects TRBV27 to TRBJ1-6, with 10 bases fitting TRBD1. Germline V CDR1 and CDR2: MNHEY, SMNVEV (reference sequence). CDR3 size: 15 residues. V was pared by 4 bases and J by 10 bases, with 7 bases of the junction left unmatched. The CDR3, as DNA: TGTGCCAGCAGTTCCAGGACAGGGGGAAGATCACCCCTCCACTTT. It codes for CASSSRTGGRSPLHF.

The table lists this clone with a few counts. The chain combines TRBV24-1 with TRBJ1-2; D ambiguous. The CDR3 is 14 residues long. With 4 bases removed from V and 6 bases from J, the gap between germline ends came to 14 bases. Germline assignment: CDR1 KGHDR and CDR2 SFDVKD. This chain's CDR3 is CATSEATEEDGYTF. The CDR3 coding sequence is TGTGCCACCAGTGAGGCCACGGAAGAGGATGGCTACACCTTC.

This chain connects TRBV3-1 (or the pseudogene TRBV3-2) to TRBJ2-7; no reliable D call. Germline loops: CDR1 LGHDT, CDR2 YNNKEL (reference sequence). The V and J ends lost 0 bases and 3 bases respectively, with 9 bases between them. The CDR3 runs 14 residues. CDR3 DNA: TGTGCCAGCAGCCAAGAGTCGCTGCGCTACGAGCAGTACTTC. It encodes CASSQESLRYEQYF.

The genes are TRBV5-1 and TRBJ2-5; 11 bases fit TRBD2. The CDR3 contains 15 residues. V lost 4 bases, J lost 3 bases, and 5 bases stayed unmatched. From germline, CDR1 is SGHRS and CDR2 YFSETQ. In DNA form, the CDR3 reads TGCGCCAGCAGCACCGGGACTAGCGGTGAAGAGACCCAGTACTTC. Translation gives CASSTGTSGEETQYF.

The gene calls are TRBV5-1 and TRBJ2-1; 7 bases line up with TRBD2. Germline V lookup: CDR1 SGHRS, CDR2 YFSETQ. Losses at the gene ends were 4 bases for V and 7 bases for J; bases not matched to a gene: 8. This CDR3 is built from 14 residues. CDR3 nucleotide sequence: TGCGCCAGCAGCGCCACTAGCGCTGTAAATGAGCAGTTCTTC. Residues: CASSATSAVNEQFF.

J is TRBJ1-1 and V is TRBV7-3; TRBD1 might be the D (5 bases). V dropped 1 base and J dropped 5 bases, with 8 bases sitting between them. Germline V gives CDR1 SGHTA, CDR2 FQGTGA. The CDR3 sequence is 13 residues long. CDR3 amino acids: CASSLSGGTEAFF. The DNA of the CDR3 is TGTGCCAGCAGCTTAAGCGGGGGAACTGAAGCTTTCTTT.

The CDR3 sequence is CASSQFTGGSNYGYTF. DNA for the CDR3: TGCGCCAGCAGCCAATTTACAGGGGGGTCTAACTATGGCTACACCTTC. This chain joins TRBV4-1 and TRBJ1-2, with 8 positions matching TRBD1. V lost 2 bases, J lost 0 bases, and 5 bases stayed unmatched. Germline CDR1 and CDR2: MGHRA and YSYEKL. CDR3 size: 16 residues.

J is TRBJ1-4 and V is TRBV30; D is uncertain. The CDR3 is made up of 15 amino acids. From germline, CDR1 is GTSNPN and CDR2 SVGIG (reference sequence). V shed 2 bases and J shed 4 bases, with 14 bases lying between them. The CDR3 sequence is CAWSPRGGFNEKLFF. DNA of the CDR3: TGTGCCTGGAGTCCCCGCGGCGGGTTTAATGAAAAACTGTTTTTT.

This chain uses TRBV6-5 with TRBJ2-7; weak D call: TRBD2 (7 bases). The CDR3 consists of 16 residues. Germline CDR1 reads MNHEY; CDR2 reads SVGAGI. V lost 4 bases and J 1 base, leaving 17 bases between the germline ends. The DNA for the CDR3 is TGTGCCAGCAGTTCCCTCTCAGGGGAGGGGTCCTACGAGCAGTACTTC. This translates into CASSSLSGEGSYEQYF.

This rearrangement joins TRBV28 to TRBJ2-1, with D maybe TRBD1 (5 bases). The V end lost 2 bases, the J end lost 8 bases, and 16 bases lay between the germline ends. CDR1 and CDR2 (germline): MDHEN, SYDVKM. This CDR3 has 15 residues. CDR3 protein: CASSLNRRTVDEQFF. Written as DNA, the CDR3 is TGTGCCAGCAGTTTAAACAGGAGAACGGTAGATGAGCAGTTCTTC.

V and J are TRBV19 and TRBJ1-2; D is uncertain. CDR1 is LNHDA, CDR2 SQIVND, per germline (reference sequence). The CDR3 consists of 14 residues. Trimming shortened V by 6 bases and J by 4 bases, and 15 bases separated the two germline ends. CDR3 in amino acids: CASSDSGSIYGYTF. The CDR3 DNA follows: TGTGCCAGTAGCGACTCCGGGTCGATCTATGGCTACACCTTC.

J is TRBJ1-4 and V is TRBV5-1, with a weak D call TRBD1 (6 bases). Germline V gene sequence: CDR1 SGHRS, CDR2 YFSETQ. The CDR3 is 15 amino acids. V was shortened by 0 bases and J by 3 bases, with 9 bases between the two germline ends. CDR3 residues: CASSLAQGANEKLFF. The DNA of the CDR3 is TGCGCCAGCAGCTTGGCACAGGGAGCTAATGAAAAACTGTTTTTT. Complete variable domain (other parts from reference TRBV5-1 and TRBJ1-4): KAGVTQTPRYLIKTRGQQVTLSCSPISGHRSVSWYQQTPGQGLQFLFEYFSETQRNKGNFPGRFSGRQFSNSRSEMNVSTLELGDSALYLCASSLAQGANEKLFFGSGTQLSVL.

This CDR3 reads CASRGSGGQNTGELFF. CDR3 coding DNA: TGTGCCAGCAGAGGTAGCGGGGGCCAGAACACCGGGGAGCTGTTTTTT. This chain uses TRBV3-1 (or the pseudogene TRBV3-2) with TRBJ2-2; TRBD2 aligns across 9 bases. Germline V gene sequence: CDR1 LGHDT, CDR2 YNNKEL (reference sequence). The CDR3 length is 16 residues. Trimming at V came to 6 bases and at J to 1 base, leaving 6 bases not matched to a gene.

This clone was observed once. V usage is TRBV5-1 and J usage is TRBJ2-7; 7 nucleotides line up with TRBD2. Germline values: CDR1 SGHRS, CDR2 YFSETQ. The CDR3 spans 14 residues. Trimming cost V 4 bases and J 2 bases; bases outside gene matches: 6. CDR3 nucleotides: TGCGCCAGCAGCCAGAGCGGGAATCCCTACGAGCAGTACTTC. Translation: CASSQSGNPYEQYF.

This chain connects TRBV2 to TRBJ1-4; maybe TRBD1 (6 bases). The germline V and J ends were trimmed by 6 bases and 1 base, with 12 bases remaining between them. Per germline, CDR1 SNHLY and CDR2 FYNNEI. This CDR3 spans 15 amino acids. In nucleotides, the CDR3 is TGTGCCAGCAGAGCTTTACAGGGAACTAATGAAAAACTGTTTTTT. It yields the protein CASRALQGTNEKLFF.

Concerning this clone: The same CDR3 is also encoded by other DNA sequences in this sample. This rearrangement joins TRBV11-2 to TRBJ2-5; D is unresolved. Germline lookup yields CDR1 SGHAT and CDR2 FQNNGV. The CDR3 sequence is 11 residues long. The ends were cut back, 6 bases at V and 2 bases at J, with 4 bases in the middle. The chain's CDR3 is CASSRQETQYF. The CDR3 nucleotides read TGTGCCAGCAGTCGGCAAGAGACCCAGTACTTC.

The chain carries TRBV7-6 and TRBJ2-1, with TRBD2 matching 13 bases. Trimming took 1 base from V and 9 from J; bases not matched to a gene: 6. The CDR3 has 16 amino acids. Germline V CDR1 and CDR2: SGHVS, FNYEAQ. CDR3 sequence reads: CASSLGTSGSLGEQFF. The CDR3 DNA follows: TGTGCCAGCAGCTTAGGGACTAGCGGGAGTCTCGGTGAGCAGTTCTTC.

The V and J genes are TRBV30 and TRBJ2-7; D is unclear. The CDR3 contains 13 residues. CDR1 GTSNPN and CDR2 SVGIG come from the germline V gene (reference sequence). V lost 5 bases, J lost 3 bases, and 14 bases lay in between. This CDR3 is CAWGPPGSYEQYF. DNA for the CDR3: TGTGCCTGGGGCCCCCCGGGTAGCTACGAGCAGTACTTC.

This chain's CDR3 is CASRLGGRETQYF. CDR3 DNA: TGTGCCAGCAGACTAGGGGGACGGGAGACCCAGTACTTC. The gene calls are TRBV27 and TRBJ2-5; D might be TRBD1 (6 bases). The germline V gene has CDR1 MNHEY and CDR2 SMNVEV (reference sequence). This CDR3 has 13 amino acids. V shed 6 bases and J shed 5 bases, with 13 bases lying between them.

The CDR3: CASSQDGGGYGYTF. The DNA for the CDR3 is TGCGCCAGCAGCCAAGATGGGGGGGGATATGGCTACACCTTC. The chain joins TRBV4-1 to TRBJ1-2; the D gene is possibly TRBD1 (5 bases). V was cut by 0 bases and J by 5 bases, with 10 bases left in between. This CDR3 region has 14 residues. Germline V gene data show CDR1 as MGHRA and CDR2 as YSYEKL.

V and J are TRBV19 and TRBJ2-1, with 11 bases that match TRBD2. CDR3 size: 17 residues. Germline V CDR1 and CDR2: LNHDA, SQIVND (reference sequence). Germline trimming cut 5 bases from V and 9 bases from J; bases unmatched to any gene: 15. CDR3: CASSPRPGTSGIREQFF. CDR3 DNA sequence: TGTGCCAGTAGTCCTCGTCCCGGGACTAGCGGCATCCGTGAGCAGTTCTTC.

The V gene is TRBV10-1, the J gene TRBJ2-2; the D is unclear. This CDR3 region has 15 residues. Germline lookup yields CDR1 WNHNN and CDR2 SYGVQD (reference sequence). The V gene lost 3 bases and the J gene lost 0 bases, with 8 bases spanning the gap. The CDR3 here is CASSDITANTGELFF. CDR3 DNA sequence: TGCGCCAGCAGTGATATTACAGCGAACACCGGGGAGCTGTTTTTT.